The 6 T cell receptor beta chains given below trace back to one sample, sequenced in a study of blood T cell repertoires in COVID-19. Some clones are missing from TCRdb's copy, which holds only in-frame ones; the method was immunoSEQ multiplex PCR. The profile shows roughly 100,000 clones, roughly 84% of them singletons. Sequenced material: peripheral blood. The receptors come from a human donor in a cohort sampled during active COVID-19.

V is TRBV7-2 and J is TRBJ2-4; 7 nucleotides align to TRBD2. The CDR3 is made up of 14 amino acids. The junction had 7 bases not matched to a gene; V was cut back by 8 bases and J by 3 bases. Looked up from germline, CDR1 is SGHTA and CDR2 is FQGNSA. This CDR3 is CASGGVAVKNIQYF. CDR3 in DNA: TGTGCCAGCGGGGGGGTGGCCGTCAAAAACATTCAGTACTTC.

This clone appeared a few times. V is TRBV10-3 and J is TRBJ2-1; D perhaps matches TRBD1 (5 bases). Germline V gene lookup returns CDR1 ENHRY and CDR2 SYGVKD. V shed 3 bases and J shed 1 base, with 10 bases lying between them. The CDR3 is 15 amino acids. CDR3 nucleotides: TGTGCCATCAGTGACGCAGGGTGGTCCTACAATGAGCAGTTCTTC. It translates to CAISDAGWSYNEQFF.

The chain recombines TRBV11-3 with TRBJ2-1, with 7 bases lining up with TRBD2. This CDR3 has 15 amino acids. Germline CDR1 reads SGHNT; CDR2 reads YENEEA. V dropped 3 bases and J dropped 2; count of bases not matched to a gene: 4. The CDR3 region has the DNA TGTGCCAGCAGCTTGGCGGGAGTGCCCTACAATGAGCAGTTCTTC. Protein product: CASSLAGVPYNEQFF.

The chain combines TRBV10-3 with TRBJ1-3; perhaps TRBD1 as D (5 bases). V lost 3 bases to trimming and J lost 0 bases, with 12 bases between them. CDR1 and CDR2 (germline): ENHRY, SYGVKD. CDR3 size: 16 residues. The CDR3 DNA is TGTGCCATCAGTGATCCTTCCACAGGCTCTGGAAACACCATATATTTT. Residues: CAISDPSTGSGNTIYF.

DNA of the CDR3: TGTGCCAGCAGCCCGGCGGGCGGGGGAGAGCAGTACTTC. Translation: CASSPAGGGEQYF. The chain couples TRBV11-3 to TRBJ2-7; 7 bases are a match to TRBD2. V dropped 5 bases and J dropped 7; count of bases not matched to a gene: 8. The CDR3 is made up of 13 amino acids. In germline, CDR1 is SGHNT, CDR2 YENEEA.

The chain links TRBV6-2 or TRBV6-3 to TRBJ2-7; 7 bases are a match to TRBD1. CDR1 and CDR2 (germline): MNHEY, SVGEGT. The V segment lost 6 bases and the J segment 0 bases; nucleotides outside the gene matches: 14. The length of the CDR3 is 17 residues. The CDR3 DNA reads as TGTGCCAGCAGCCCTTACACAGGGGCTACAAGCTCCTACGAGCAGTACTTC. This sequence encodes CASSPYTGATSSYEQYF.